These 9 T cell receptor beta chains were all obtained from the same sample, sequenced in a study of T cell responses to AZD1222 COVID-19 vaccine. Profiled with immunoSEQ multiplex PCR; TCRdb holds only in-frame clones, not every one. Among about 94,000 clones listed, about 90% were seen once. The material was peripheral blood, obtained on day 0 of AZD1222 vaccination. The source is an adult in good health.

This chain links TRBV7-8 with TRBJ1-6; D ambiguous. The CDR3 is 14 residues long. Germline-derived CDR1 and CDR2 are SGHVS and FQNEAQ. V lost 5 bases and J lost 9, with 14 bases in between. The CDR3 here is CASSQSHTGSPLHF. Here the CDR3 DNA reads TGTGCCAGCAGCCAGTCCCATACTGGTTCACCCCTCCACTTT.

The count of this clone is one. The J gene is TRBJ1-5, the V gene TRBV19; 8 bases agree with TRBD1. Germline V gene data show CDR1 as LNHDA and CDR2 as SQIVND (reference sequence). V gave up 6 bases and J gave up 6 bases; unmatched junction bases: 16. This CDR3 has 17 residues. CDR3 nucleotide sequence: TGTGCCAGTAGCAATGTCCGGACAGGGTTCGGAGGTCAGCCCCAGCATTTT. Amino acid sequence: CASSNVRTGFGGQPQHF.

The table lists this clone with a few counts. The genes are TRBV18 and TRBJ1-1; the match to TRBD1 covers 7 bases. Germline loops: CDR1 KGHSH, CDR2 LQKENI. This CDR3 is built from 15 residues. J gave up 2 bases and V 4 bases, and 7 bases lay outside the gene matches. CDR3: CASSLQGGENTEAFF. The CDR3 DNA sequence: TGTGCCAGCTCACTTCAGGGGGGGGAAAACACTGAAGCTTTCTTT.

In its sample, this clone was seen a few times. This chain links TRBV2 with TRBJ2-2, with D hard to call. The V and J ends lost 7 bases and 3 bases respectively, with 9 bases between them. The CDR3 contains 13 residues. The germline V gene encodes CDR1 SNHLY and CDR2 FYNNEI. In DNA form, the CDR3 reads TGTGCCAGCAAATATGCTCACACCGGGGAGCTGTTTTTT. It yields the protein CASKYAHTGELFF.

The CDR3 is CASSLGGQNTGELFF. The CDR3 DNA reads TGTGCCAGCAGCTTAGGGGGGCAGAACACCGGGGAGCTGTTTTTT. This chain joins TRBV7-3 and TRBJ2-2, with D tentatively TRBD1 or TRBD2 (6 bases each). The CDR3 is made up of 15 amino acids. In germline, CDR1 is SGHTA, CDR2 FQGTGA. The V and J ends lost 2 bases and 1 base respectively, with 8 bases between them.

The V and J genes are TRBV14 and TRBJ1-2; 10 nucleotides align to TRBD1. With 1 base clipped from V and 7 bases from J, the junction kept 3 bases outside the gene matches. The germline V gene encodes CDR1 SGHDN and CDR2 FVKESK. This CDR3 has 14 amino acids. The CDR3 DNA sequence: TGTGCCAGCAGCCAAGCCGGGACAGGGGTTGGCTACACCTTC. Its protein product is CASSQAGTGVGYTF.

The chain carries TRBV7-2 and TRBJ2-7; no reliable D call. The CDR3 spans 13 residues. Germline V gene data show CDR1 as SGHTA and CDR2 as FQGNSA. Trimming took 3 bases from V and 7 from J, leaving 13 bases between them. The CDR3 is CASSFGLWGEQYF. The CDR3 coding sequence is TGTGCCAGCAGCTTCGGATTGTGGGGTGAGCAGTACTTC.

V and J are TRBV5-6 and TRBJ2-1, with 13 bases fitting TRBD2. This CDR3 has 15 amino acids. With V trimmed by 0 bases and J by 7 bases, 1 base remained unmatched. CDR1 SGHDT and CDR2 YYEEEE come from the germline V gene. The CDR3 spells CASSLALAGGNEQFF. The CDR3 bases are TGTGCCAGCAGCTTGGCACTAGCGGGGGGGAATGAGCAGTTCTTC.

V gene TRBV10-3 combines with J gene TRBJ2-7; 12 nucleotides align to TRBD1. The CDR3 loop spans 15 amino acids. Unmatched junction bases numbered 5, after V lost 7 bases and J lost 1 base. Germline values: CDR1 ENHRY, CDR2 SYGVKD. CDR3 bases: TGTGCCATCAAGACGGGACAGGGGGCTTCCTACGAGCAGTACTTC. Residues: CAIKTGQGASYEQYF.